This is a list of T cell receptor beta chains from one sample in a study of cytomegalovirus exposure and HLA in healthy donors. TCRdb keeps only in-frame clones here, not all; method: immunoSEQ multiplex PCR. The profile shows around 64,000 clones, 75% to 80% of them singletons. Material for sequencing was PBMCs. These receptors all come from a young man in good health and CMV-seropositive. The CDR3 runs from the conserved cysteine through the conserved F or W. The order of the fields is clone size, V gene, D gene, CDR3 length, J gene, CDR3 protein, CDR3 DNA. A D gene is named only where the DNA matches it firmly. Where a row states a size, it is once, few, many or the class of an expanded clone; other rows omit it.

few	TRBV6-6	TRBD2	14	TRBJ2-1	CASTLGTSGSQEFF	TGTGCCAGCACCCTTGGGACTAGCGGGAGTCAAGAGTTCTTC
.	TRBV9	TRBD2	15	TRBJ2-3	CASSDRAGAVDTQYF	TGTGCCAGCAGCGACCGAGCGGGGGCTGTAGATACGCAGTATTTT
.	TRBV28	.	13	TRBJ1-6	CATGGVRNSPLHF	TGTGCCACCGGAGGGGTGCGTAATTCACCCCTCCACTTT
.	TRBV5-1	.	14	TRBJ1-4	CASSQDRTGEKLFF	TGCGCCAGCAGCCAAGACAGGACGGGTGAAAAACTGTTTTTT
.	TRBV27	.	13	TRBJ1-5	CASSLGGYQPQHF	TGTGCCAGCAGTCTGGGAGGGTATCAGCCCCAGCATTTT
.	TRBV5-6	.	14	TRBJ1-5	CASSQGISNQPQHF	TGTGCCAGCAGCCAGGGTATCAGCAATCAGCCCCAGCATTTT
once	TRBV18	TRBD2	16	TRBJ2-1	CASSPYDAGGPDEQFF	TGTGCCAGCTCACCATATGACGCGGGGGGCCCCGATGAGCAGTTCTTC
.	TRBV14	.	15	TRBJ1-1	CASSLPGGGSTEAFF	TGTGCCAGCAGCCTCCCCGGGGGGGGTAGTACTGAAGCTTTCTTT
.	TRBV6-5	TRBD2	15	TRBJ2-5	CASSFAGGPILTQYF	TGTGCCAGCAGTTTCGCGGGGGGGCCCATCCTGACCCAGTACTTC
few	TRBV14	.	14	TRBJ2-2	CASSQALNTGELFF	TGTGCCAGCAGCCAAGCGTTGAACACCGGGGAGCTGTTTTTT
.	TRBV5-1	TRBD1	15	TRBJ1-2	CASSSGTGSAYGYTF	TGCGCCAGCAGCTCCGGGACAGGGTCGGCGTATGGCTACACCTTC
.	TRBV2	.	18	TRBJ1-4	CASSGSTVDTATNEKLFF	TGTGCCAGCAGTGGATCGACCGTAGACACCGCAACTAATGAAAAACTGTTTTTT
once	TRBV2	.	12	TRBJ2-1	CASGGTRDEQFF	TGTGCCAGCGGGGGGACGAGGGATGAGCAGTTCTTC
.	TRBV19	.	11	TRBJ2-7	CASMAAREQYF	TGTGCCAGTATGGCCGCGAGGGAGCAGTACTTC
.	TRBV2	.	14	TRBJ1-1	CASSDDQRGTEAFF	TGTGCCAGCAGTGATGACCAACGGGGGACTGAAGCTTTCTTT
.	TRBV10-3	.	17	TRBJ2-1	CAISLFSGPSSYNEQFF	TGTGCCATCAGCCTCTTTAGCGGCCCGAGCTCCTACAATGAGCAGTTCTTC
.	TRBV5-1	TRBD1	15	TRBJ1-2	CASSLGPTGADGYTF	TGCGCCAGCAGCTTGGGGCCAACAGGGGCCGATGGCTACACCTTC
few	TRBV19	.	13	TRBJ2-1	CASNPGTYNEQFF	TGTGCCAGTAATCCAGGGACATACAATGAGCAGTTCTTC
once	TRBV5-4	TRBD1	15	TRBJ1-4	CASSARQGSNEKLFF	TGTGCCAGCAGCGCCCGACAGGGATCAAATGAAAAACTGTTTTTT
.	TRBV29-1	TRBD1	14	TRBJ2-7	CSVAPDRGQYEQYF	TGCAGCGTCGCGCCAGACAGGGGGCAATACGAGCAGTACTTC
.	TRBV7-2	TRBD2	15	TRBJ2-7	CASSLILAGGYEQYF	TGTGCCAGCAGCTTGATTTTGGCGGGAGGGTACGAGCAGTACTTC
.	TRBV19	.	13	TRBJ1-5	CASSIGEEQPQHF	TGTGCCAGTAGTATAGGTGAGGAGCAGCCCCAGCATTTT
.	TRBV6-6	TRBD1	14	TRBJ1-2	CASILGTGNYGYTF	TGTGCCAGCATTCTCGGGACAGGGAACTATGGCTACACCTTC
.	TRBV5-1	.	13	TRBJ2-5	CASNFTGLETQYF	TGCGCCAGCAACTTCACAGGATTGGAGACCCAGTACTTC
few	TRBV6-1	.	13	TRBJ1-1	CASSEGAGTEAFF	TGTGCCAGCAGTGAAGGTGCAGGCACTGAAGCTTTCTTT
.	TRBV30	.	13	TRBJ1-5	CAWSVRGWSPQHF	TGTGCCTGGAGTGTAAGGGGATGGAGCCCCCAGCATTTT
.	TRBV18	.	13	TRBJ1-6	CASSPDGDSPLHF	TGTGCCAGCTCACCAGACGGGGATTCACCCCTCCACTTT
.	TRBV6-5	TRBD1	13	TRBJ1-6	CASTQGAGSPLHF	TGTGCCAGCACCCAGGGGGCGGGCTCACCCCTCCACTTT
.	TRBV6-5	TRBD1	14	TRBJ2-5	CASRRQGAQVSQYF	TGTGCCAGCAGACGACAGGGGGCCCAGGTGTCCCAGTACTTC
.	TRBV5-1	.	12	TRBJ2-1	CASSLGRNEQFF	TGCGCCAGCAGCTTGGGGCGGAATGAGCAGTTCTTC
.	TRBV7-9	.	15	TRBJ1-1	CASSLDTGIHTEAFF	TGTGCCAGCAGCTTAGATACGGGGATCCACACTGAAGCTTTCTTT
.	TRBV6-5	.	14	TRBJ1-5	CASSGHYSNQPQHF	TGTGCCAGCAGCGGACATTATAGCAATCAGCCCCAGCATTTT
few	TRBV6-5	TRBD1	14	TRBJ2-3	CASSLGQGPDTQYF	TGTGCCAGCAGTCTAGGACAGGGGCCAGATACGCAGTATTTT
once	TRBV29-1	.	11	TRBJ2-7	CSVEGAHEQYF	TGCAGCGTTGAAGGGGCCCACGAGCAGTACTTC
.	TRBV30	TRBD1	16	TRBJ1-5	CAWSLGQGIHNQPQHF	TGTGCCTGGAGTTTGGGACAGGGAATCCACAATCAGCCCCAGCATTTT
few	TRBV6-6	TRBD2	15	TRBJ2-1	CASSYAGTSGNEQFF	TGTGCCAGCAGTTACGCAGGCACTAGCGGGAATGAGCAGTTCTTC
.	TRBV25-1	.	15	TRBJ2-2	CASSGFMGSTGELFF	TGTGCCAGCAGTGGGTTCATGGGCTCCACCGGGGAGCTGTTTTTT
.	TRBV18	TRBD1	14	TRBJ1-4	CASSPDRGTEKLFF	TGTGCCAGCTCACCAGACAGGGGGACTGAAAAACTGTTTTTT
.	TRBV4-1	TRBD2	17	TRBJ2-5	CASSQARTSGGEETQYF	TGCGCCAGCAGCCAAGCCCGGACTAGCGGGGGTGAAGAGACCCAGTACTTC
.	TRBV6-5	TRBD1	13	TRBJ1-1	CASSRDRDAEAFF	TGTGCCAGCAGTAGGGACAGGGACGCTGAAGCTTTCTTT
once	TRBV10-3	TRBD1	14	TRBJ1-2	CAISPGTGRHGYTF	TGTGCCATCAGCCCAGGGACAGGGAGGCATGGCTACACCTTC
.	TRBV6-4	.	16	TRBJ2-6	CASSDSGGAGANVLTF	TGTGCCAGCAGTGACTCTGGGGGGGCCGGGGCCAACGTCCTGACTTTC
.	TRBV10-1	.	14	TRBJ2-7	CASSPDGQGNEQYF	TGCGCCAGCAGCCCGGATGGGCAGGGTAACGAGCAGTACTTC
.	TRBV2	TRBD1	12	TRBJ2-5	CASRTGGETQYF	TGTGCCAGCAGGACAGGGGGGGAGACCCAGTACTTC
.	TRBV29-1	.	12	TRBJ1-2	CSVAGGTYGYTF	TGCAGCGTTGCGGGTGGAACCTATGGCTACACCTTC
.	TRBV29-1	TRBD1	15	TRBJ2-2	CSVTPGTVNTGELFF	TGCAGCGTTACCCCCGGGACAGTTAACACCGGGGAGCTGTTTTTT
.	TRBV6-5	TRBD1	15	TRBJ1-2	CATLGQGWPNYGYTF	TGTGCCACCCTGGGACAGGGATGGCCTAACTATGGCTACACCTTC
.	TRBV18	TRBD1	13	TRBJ1-5	CASSSQGNQPQHF	TGTGCCAGCTCATCACAGGGGAATCAGCCCCAGCATTTT
.	TRBV7-2	.	13	TRBJ2-3	CASSFRGTDTQYF	TGTGCCAGCAGCTTCAGGGGAACAGATACGCAGTATTTT
.	TRBV10-2	.	14	TRBJ2-6	CASSEFRTDLDLTF	TGCGCCAGCAGTGAGTTCCGGACAGACCTCGATCTGACTTTC